The 23 T cell receptor beta chains given below trace back to one sample, sequenced in a study of T cell changes during pregnancy in multiple sclerosis. Produced via immunoSEQ multiplex PCR; TCRdb's table is partial and in-frame only. The sample records approximately 49,000 clones, 80% to 95% being singletons. The specimen was peripheral blood, collected after pregnancy. These receptors came from a female donor with multiple sclerosis, enrolled in a pregnancy study.

The genes are TRBV14 and TRBJ2-2, with D possibly matching TRBD1 (6 bases). The CDR3 is made up of 16 amino acids. Trimming took off 1 base at V and 1 base at J, with 10 bases between the two ends. Germline V gene sequence: CDR1 SGHDN, CDR2 FVKESK. CDR3 nucleotide sequence: TGTGCCAGCAGCCAAGTTCGACAGGAGAACACCGGGGAGCTGTTTTTT. Translation gives CASSQVRQENTGELFF.

The chain links TRBV4-3 to TRBJ1-5, with 8 bases lining up with TRBD1. This CDR3 contains 13 residues. V dropped 3 bases and J dropped 5; count of bases not matched to a gene: 0. Germline V gene sequence: CDR1 LGHNA, CDR2 YSLEER. The CDR3 is CASSQDRDQPQHF. In nucleotides, the CDR3 is TGCGCCAGCAGCCAGGACAGGGATCAGCCCCAGCATTTT.

V is TRBV18 and J is TRBJ1-3; 7 bases align to TRBD1. There are 15 residues in the CDR3. Germline CDR1 and CDR2: KGHSH and LQKENI. V shed 3 bases, J shed 9 bases, and the junction held 11 bases outside the gene matches. The CDR3 region has the DNA TGTGCCAGCTCACCCGGGACAGCTACTCGGGGCACCATATATTTT. It yields the protein CASSPGTATRGTIYF.

The CDR3 loop is CASSWGLAGGLGGANVLTF. The CDR3 nucleotides read TGTGCCAGCAGCTGGGGACTAGCGGGGGGGCTAGGTGGGGCCAACGTCCTGACTTTC. The chain links TRBV5-5 to TRBJ2-6; 16 bases map to TRBD2. V shed 3 bases, J shed 3 bases, and the junction held 6 bases outside the gene matches. There are 19 residues in the CDR3. The germline CDR1 and CDR2 sequences are SGHKS and YYEKEE (reference sequence).

V and J are TRBV19 and TRBJ2-7; D not resolved. Germline CDR1 reads LNHDA; CDR2 reads SQIVND (reference sequence). Deletions cut 5 bases from V and 6 bases from J, with 14 bases between. This CDR3 is 13 amino acids long. The CDR3 spells CASSFVLRGEQYF. CDR3 DNA: TGTGCCAGTAGTTTTGTACTACGTGGCGAGCAGTACTTC.

The V call is TRBV7-2, the J call TRBJ1-1; 8 bases fit TRBD1. Per germline, CDR1 SGHTA and CDR2 FQGNSA. The CDR3 runs to 12 residues. The V segment lost 7 bases and the J segment 7 bases; nucleotides outside the gene matches: 5. CDR3 DNA: TGTGCCAGCAACAGGGGGGGGCTTGAAGCTTTCTTT. Protein sequence: CASNRGGLEAFF.

As regards this clone: It is unclear where the CDR3 begins or ends on the DNA, so no DNA is shown, and the CDR3 is as TCRdb lists it. The gene calls are TRBV6-5 and TRBJ1-5. 13 amino acids form the CDR3, both terminal residues included. Germline CDR1 MNHEY, CDR2 SVGAGI. CDR3 region: CASSTSVNQPQHF.

This sequence joins TRBV9 and TRBJ2-3, with 11 nucleotides matching TRBD1. The germline V gene encodes CDR1 SGDLS and CDR2 YYNGEE. This CDR3 is 16 amino acids long. V was pared by 3 bases and J by 4 bases, with 7 bases of the junction left unmatched. CDR3 amino acids: CASSEGQGESADTQYF. CDR3 bases: TGTGCCAGCAGCGAGGGACAGGGGGAGAGCGCAGATACGCAGTATTTT.

In its sample, this clone was seen once. The rearrangement uses TRBV30 and TRBJ2-7; 8 bases fit TRBD1. In germline, CDR1 is GTSNPN, CDR2 SVGIG (reference sequence). The CDR3 loop spans 13 amino acids. V shed 7 bases, J shed 1 base, and the junction held 6 bases outside the gene matches. CDR3 nucleotide sequence: TGTGCCTCGACAGGGGCCATTTCCTACGAGCAGTACTTC. It codes for CASTGAISYEQYF.

The rearrangement uses TRBV5-6 and TRBJ2-7; 7 bases match TRBD1. The CDR3 covers 12 residues. Germline V gene lookup returns CDR1 SGHDT and CDR2 YYEEEE. With V trimmed by 5 bases and J by 3 bases, 2 bases remained unmatched. The CDR3 sequence: CASRDRYYEQYF. In DNA, the CDR3 is TGTGCCAGCAGGGACAGGTACTACGAGCAGTACTTC.

The chain carries TRBV6-1 and TRBJ1-2; 8 nucleotides match TRBD1. Germline CDR1 and CDR2: MNHNS and SASEGT. The CDR3 extends over 14 amino acids. Unmatched junction bases numbered 4, after V lost 3 bases and J lost 4 bases. CDR3 protein: CASSEWDRSYGYTF. DNA for the CDR3: TGTGCCAGCAGTGAGTGGGACAGGAGCTATGGCTACACCTTC.

This chain connects TRBV5-6 to TRBJ1-6; TRBD1 matches at 9 bases. The germline V gene has CDR1 SGHDT and CDR2 YYEEEE. The CDR3 has 16 amino acids. V lost 4 bases and J lost 9; bases outside the gene matches: 11. The CDR3 loop is CASSLYWTGESSPLHF. As DNA, the CDR3 is TGTGCCAGCAGCCTATACTGGACAGGGGAGTCTTCACCCCTCCACTTT.

The chain combines TRBV4-2 with TRBJ2-3, with TRBD2 matching over 16 bases. V was clipped by 0 bases and J by 8 bases; unmatched bases: 8. This CDR3 has 18 residues. In germline, CDR1 is LGHNA, CDR2 YNFKEQ. In nucleotides, the CDR3 is TGTGCCAGCAGCCAAGATTCGGGGACTAGCGGGGGGGCGGGTACGCAGTATTTT. This gives the protein CASSQDSGTSGGAGTQYF.

The chain combines TRBV2 with TRBJ2-2; D not resolved. The length of the CDR3 is 13 residues. CDR1 and CDR2 (germline): SNHLY, FYNNEI. V was pared by 6 bases and J by 7 bases, with 12 bases between. CDR3 nucleotides: TGTGCCAGCAGCCGCCCGGTCCTCGGGGAGCTGTTTTTT. Translating gives CASSRPVLGELFF.

J is TRBJ1-2 and V is TRBV10-3; D is unclear. CDR1 and CDR2 from the germline V gene are ENHRY and SYGVKD. The CDR3 sequence is 13 residues long. The V gene lost 3 bases and the J gene lost 8 bases, with 13 bases spanning the gap. This CDR3 is CAISDTRARGYTF. The CDR3 region has the DNA TGTGCCATCAGTGATACGCGTGCTAGGGGCTACACCTTC.

The V call is TRBV5-4, the J call TRBJ2-5; maybe TRBD2 (7 bases). CDR1 SGHNT and CDR2 YYREEE come from the germline V gene (reference sequence). This CDR3 spans 16 amino acids. V dropped 3 bases and J dropped 0 bases, with 15 bases sitting between them. In nucleotides, the CDR3 is TGTGCCAGCAGCTGGGGGGGTCCAGGGGACCAAGAGACCCAGTACTTC. Translating it yields CASSWGGPGDQETQYF. The full variable domain, rest sourced from reference TRBV5-4 and TRBJ2-5, is ETGVTQSPTHLIKTRGQQVTLRCSSQSGHNTVSWYQQALGQGPQFIFQYYREEENGRGNFPPRFSGLQFPNYSSELNVNALELDDSALYLCASSWGGPGDQETQYFGPGTRLLVL.

The J gene is TRBJ1-4, the V gene TRBV5-1; 9 positions agree with TRBD1. CDR1 is SGHRS and CDR2 is YFSETQ in the germline V gene. CDR3 size: 14 residues. V lost 7 bases to trimming and J lost 7 bases; unmatched junction nucleotides: 8. CDR3 loop: CASGWTGESEKLFF. CDR3 nucleotides: TGCGCCAGCGGCTGGACAGGGGAAAGTGAAAAACTGTTTTTT.

The chain is built from TRBV7-2 and TRBJ2-1, with D perhaps TRBD1 (6 bases). V was pared by 3 bases and J by 5 bases, with 11 bases between. Germline values: CDR1 SGHTA, CDR2 FQGNSA. The length of the CDR3 is 14 residues. CDR3: CASSFTGSNNEQFF. The CDR3 DNA follows: TGTGCCAGCAGCTTTACAGGGTCCAACAATGAGCAGTTCTTC.

The rearrangement joins TRBV12-5 to TRBJ2-3, with TRBD2 as a possible D gene (5 bases). The CDR3 is 16 amino acids. Germline lookup yields CDR1 LGHNT and CDR2 FRNRAP. V gave up 1 base and J gave up 1 base, with 12 bases separating them. CDR3 in DNA: TGTGCTAGTGGTTTGGAGCGGCTGAGGGGCACAGATACGCAGTATTTT. It is translated as CASGLERLRGTDTQYF.

This clone showed up just once. The CDR3 is CSVVAGVTEAFF. In DNA, the CDR3 is TGCAGCGTTGTAGCAGGGGTCACTGAAGCTTTCTTT. The chain joins TRBV29-1 to TRBJ1-1; D might be TRBD1 (6 bases). The CDR3 totals 12 residues. The germline V gene has CDR1 SQVTM and CDR2 ANQGSEA. V was clipped by 4 bases and J by 4 bases, with 10 bases between them.

The J gene is TRBJ1-3, the V gene TRBV9; no reliable D call. Germline V gene sequence: CDR1 SGDLS, CDR2 YYNGEE. V was clipped by 3 bases and J by 0 bases, with 13 bases between them. This CDR3 comprises 16 residues. CDR3 sequence reads: CASSAPGGSSGNTIYF. CDR3 DNA: TGTGCCAGCAGCGCCCCGGGAGGGAGCTCTGGAAACACCATATATTTT.

V gene TRBV6-4 combines with J gene TRBJ2-1; TRBD2 aligns across 8 bases. CDR3 length: 14 amino acids. Trimming removed 2 bases from V and 5 bases from J; junction bases left unmatched: 2. Germline V gene data show CDR1 as MRHNA and CDR2 as SNTAGT. CDR3 in DNA: TGTGCCAGCAGTGACCGGGGGGGTCACAATGAGCAGTTCTTC. Amino acids: CASSDRGGHNEQFF.

This chain links TRBV7-3 with TRBJ1-4, with 8 bases that match TRBD1. Germline loops: CDR1 SGHTA, CDR2 FQGTGA. V shed 2 bases and J 4 bases; nucleotides not matched to a gene: 0. The CDR3 runs 14 residues. This CDR3 reads CASSLDRGNEKLFF. The CDR3 DNA reads as TGTGCCAGCAGCTTAGACAGGGGTAATGAAAAACTGTTTTTT.